This T cell receptor (beta chain) was sequenced in a study of regulatory T cells in long-lasting Graves disease (dated by TCRdb to the early 2020s). With regard to the full study: Newly diagnosed Graves' disease patients had taken antithyroid drugs for less than 3 months. This study used TCR sequencing and RNA sequencing of peripheral blood to compare persistent Graves' disease patients against newly diagnosed Graves' disease patients. The study was registered as a clinical trial and conducted in China. TCR sequencing covered approximately 13 persistent and 20 newly diagnosed Graves' disease patients, approximately 33 samples in total. Points the paper makes about the study in general: Peripheral blood alone was examined, since thyroid tissue, which constituted the primary lesion, could not be accessed. Sequencing and analysis were restricted to the TCR beta chain. Preferential use of TRBV28, TRBJ1-2 and TRBJ2-5 was observed in persistent disease, whereas TRBV20-1 and TRBJ2-1 were favored in newly diagnosed disease. Compared with newly diagnosed patients, patients with persistent Graves' disease had lower TCR Shannon entropy and fewer highly expanded clones, which suggests clonal expansion. The authors acknowledged the small sample size as a limitation that may reduce accuracy. More public clonotypes were shared among persistent patients (approximately 3,000) than among newly diagnosed patients (roughly 1,000).

Libraries were made using multiplex PCR. Sequencing took place on an Illumina HiSeq 4000. CDR3 regions were amplified by Arm-PCR with iRepertoire HTBI primers to construct TCR beta libraries. Before sequencing, the PCR products went through gel purification. The source study handled its data this way. Gene usage analysis of CDR3 amino acid clonotypes used the 55 to 65 TRBV and 14 to 15 TRBJ segments found across samples. COPE and FqMerger were used to merge filtered high-quality paired reads into contigs. Contigs were aligned with BLAST to IMGT TRBV, TRBD and TRBJ reference genes, and CDR3 was defined per IMGT. Any clonotype with a frequency above 0.1% was classified as a highly expanded clone. Shannon entropy served as the measure of repertoire diversity, while the Gini coefficient captured V-J evenness. Public clonotypes were defined as clonotypes shared by more than one individual. TCRdb took the public reads, trimmed them with fastp at Q25, ran MiXCR for clone calling and kept in-frame beta chains. Records with the same CDR3 protein are collapsed into one entry carrying the most frequent genes and DNA. TCRdb, not the original authors, processed these V and J calls. For this sample the table gives approximately 490,000 distinct CDR3 sequences, of which 15% to 20% were detected only once. The leading ten clones occupy less than 15% of the sample.

The time point label for this specimen denotes: newly diagnosed GD, antithyroid drugs for less than 3 months. For both TCR sequencing and RNA sequencing, RNA was extracted from PBMCs in TRIzol. The diagnosis of Graves' disease followed American Thyroid Association guidelines. The patients came from an endocrinology department in Xi'an, China. Each patient gave approximately 10 milliliters of peripheral blood, collected in an EDTA anticoagulant tube. Ficoll Paque Plus density gradient separation was used to isolate PBMCs, and no additional T cell sorting was done. An Agilent 2100 Bioanalyzer and agarose gel were used to assess RNA quality, and a NanoDrop 2000 was used to measure RNA concentration. V and J are trimmed by 6 bases and 8 bases, and the gene matches miss 8 bases of the junction. Measured from the cysteine to the phenylalanine, the CDR3 is 14 residues long. The DNA shown is the 42-base CDR3, in frame from base 1. CDR1 is given as SNHLY and CDR2 as FYNNEI, both from the germline V gene.

A note on this clonotype: Its antigen is unknown. Base-call qualities are not available, and no considerably larger clone is one nucleotide away.

The sample was also linked to a second study, of T cells in Graves' hyperthyroidism and ophthalmopathy. Per the second study: Stable Graves' hyperthyroidism was defined as no progression to ophthalmopathy during 18 months of follow-up. Hyperthyroidism patients were newly diagnosed, with disease duration under 2 months, and aged 18 to 65 years. The study excluded patients with uncontrolled infections, other autoimmune diseases, pregnancy or lactation. Clinical symptoms, serum thyroxine and TRAb, thyroid ultrasound, and orbital computed tomography formed the basis for the diagnoses. The first round of RT-PCR for the TCR CDR3 was performed with the HTBI primer set and the Qiagen OneStep RT-PCR kit. Most expanded thyroid clonotypes (frequency above 0.001) were also found in blood, which suggests that blood repertoires may mirror thyroid immune responses. A model built on a 13 V-J signature distinguished ophthalmopathy from stable hyperthyroidism, reaching 87.88% sensitivity and about 81% specificity in cross-validation and 80%/75% in testing. In validation, the model predicted progression to ophthalmopathy with around 71% sensitivity and around 72% specificity, a median of around 6.6 months before onset. A discovery cohort of about a hundred patients, about 40 with Graves' ophthalmopathy and 57 with stable Graves' hyperthyroidism, was used to find distinguishing TCR V-J signatures. Prospective prediction of ophthalmopathy was tested in an independent validation cohort consisting of 18 hyperthyroidism patients and 17 patients who later progressed to ophthalmopathy. For training and testing, the 110 or so patients in the discovery cohort were randomly divided in a 7:3 ratio. The study also compared thyroid tissue and blood T-cell repertoires from 5 to 7 Graves' hyperthyroidism patients. After blood sampling, hyperthyroidism patients were treated with methimazole at a starting dose of 30 mg daily, and ophthalmopathy patients were treated with high-dose intravenous methylprednisolone. The libraries were constructed in a second round of multiplex PCR and then size-selected and purified. The libraries were sequenced on an Illumina HiSeq2000 using paired-end 100 bp reads. SOAPnuke was used to process the raw data, with reads discarded if the reads contained adapters or uncalled bases, had a mean Phred below 15, or lacked an exact constant-primer or identifier match. COPE v1.2.5 was used to merge the high-quality paired reads, and each unique nucleotide sequence was defined as a clonotype. MiTCR v1.1 was used to align the clonotypes against IMGT TRBV, TRBD and TRBJ reference segments. Only V-J combinations with frequency above 0.0001, covering 99.2% of repertoires, were analysed. A TCS score was defined as the ratio of F50 (clonal expansion) to E x V (chaos), with BLOSUM62-based TCRdist applied between CDR3 peptides within each V-J. Welch's t-statistics and random forest reduced approximately 520 V-J features to some 14, which were used in a naive Bayes classifier (R e1071). No statistical method was used to fix the sample size in advance, and group allocation was not hidden from the investigators. The paper reports TCR Vbeta CDR3 sequencing of approximately 130 peripheral blood samples: 40 or so ophthalmopathy, over 70 hyperthyroidism and around 17 progressor patients.

Recombination joined TRBV2 with TRBJ1-4, and TRBD1 aligns with 8 junction nucleotides. The sequencing used peripheral blood mononuclear cells (PBMCs), collected at new diagnosis, from a patient treated with antithyroid drugs. The source is a man aged 35 to 55 with Graves disease. Donor details come from another sample of the same person, matched by shared clones. CDR3 loop: CASSLDRGVEKLFF. The sequence in DNA is TGTGCCAGCAGCCTCGACAGGGGAGTGGAAAAACTGTTTTTT. Beyond the CDR3, the reference TRBV2 and TRBJ1-4 genes provide the residues; the full variable domain reads: EPEVTQTPSHQVTQMGQEVILRCVPISNHLYFYWYRQILGQKVEFLVSFYNNEISEKSEIFDDQFSVERPDGSNFTLKIRSTKLEDSAMYFCASSLDRGVEKLFFGSGTQLSVL.